This TCR beta chain was captured in a study of T cell responses to AZD1222 COVID-19 vaccine. Overall study findings and caveats: Among spike-specific TCRs, nearly half reportedly target unmutated variant regions.

Remarks on this clone: Antigen unknown.

Second doses were pooled across both intervals (about 4 or about 12 weeks). Trimming removed 2 bases at V and 3 bases at J, with 7 bases between. CDR3 length: 14 amino acids. Germline assignment: CDR1 KGHDR and CDR2 SFDVKD. Assay used: immunoSEQ multiplex PCR; TCRdb lists only in-frame clones, some missing. The sample includes about 150,000 clones, about 90% seen only once; the top ten take about 4%. Specimen: peripheral blood, collected 28 days after the second AZD1222 dose. The chain uses TRBV24-1 and TRBJ1-5; D is perhaps TRBD1 (5 bases). This clonotype was sampled from an adult who received the AZD1222 COVID-19 vaccine. CDR3 in DNA: TGTGCCACCAGTGATTGGGGGTCCAATCAGCCCCAGCATTTT. Amino acid sequence: CATSDWGSNQPQHF.